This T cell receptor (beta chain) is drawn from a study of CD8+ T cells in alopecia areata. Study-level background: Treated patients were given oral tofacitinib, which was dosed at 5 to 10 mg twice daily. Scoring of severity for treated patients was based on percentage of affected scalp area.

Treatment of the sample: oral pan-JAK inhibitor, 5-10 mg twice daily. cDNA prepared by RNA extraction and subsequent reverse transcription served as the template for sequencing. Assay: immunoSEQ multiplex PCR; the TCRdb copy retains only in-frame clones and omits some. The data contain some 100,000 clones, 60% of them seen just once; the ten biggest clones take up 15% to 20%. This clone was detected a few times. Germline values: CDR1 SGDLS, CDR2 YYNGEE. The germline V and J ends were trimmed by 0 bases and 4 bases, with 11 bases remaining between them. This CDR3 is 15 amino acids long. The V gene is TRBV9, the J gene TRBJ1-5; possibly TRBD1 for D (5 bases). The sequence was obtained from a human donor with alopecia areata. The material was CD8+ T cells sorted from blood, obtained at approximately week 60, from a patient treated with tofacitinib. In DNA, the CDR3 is TGTGCCAGCAGCGTAGGAAGGGGAGATAATCAGCCCCAGCATTTT. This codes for CASSVGRGDNQPQHF. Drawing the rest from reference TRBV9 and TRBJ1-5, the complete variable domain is DSGVTQTPKHLITATGQRVTLRCSPRSGDLSVYWYQQSLDQGLQFLIQYYNGEERAKGNILERFSAQQFPDLHSELNLSSLELGDSALYFCASSVGRGDNQPQHFGDGTRLSIL.